This T cell receptor beta chain derives from a study of cytomegalovirus exposure and HLA in healthy donors. General observations from the study: Using a false discovery rate of 0.05, a later analysis showed that some 16,000 TCR beta sequences were associated with HLA alleles. Prediction of most subjects' HLA-A and HLA-B alleles by TCR beta sequences was reportedly accurate.

Remarks on this clone: The antigen is unknown.

The CDR3 totals 16 residues. V trimming: 3 bases; J trimming: 7 bases; junction bases outside the gene matches: 7. Germline lookup yields CDR1 LNHDA and CDR2 SQIVND (reference sequence). The PCR made use of 60 Vbeta and 13 Jbeta primers. Profiling relied on immunoSEQ multiplex PCR, and the TCRdb table lists in-frame clones only, not all of them. This repertoire includes some 130,000 clones. Sample: PBMCs. This receptor was taken from a woman between 35 and 50 years old in good health and CMV-seropositive. J is TRBJ2-2 and V is TRBV19; 11 nucleotides match TRBD1. Here the CDR3 DNA reads TGTGCCAGTAGTATCACGGACAGGGGGCGCAACGGGGAGCTGTTTTTT. Translating gives CASSITDRGRNGELFF.